These 2 T cell receptor beta chains share one sample of origin, sequenced in a study of T cells in Graves' hyperthyroidism and ophthalmopathy. Amplification targeted TCR beta CDR3 regions from RNA transcripts. First-round RT-PCR of the TCR CDR3 relied on the HTBI primer set. TCRdb itself ran the multiplex PCR reads through MiXCR, one entry per CDR3 protein. The sample has around 400,000 distinct CDR3 sequences, about 16% seen once. Material for sequencing was blood. These receptors all come from a woman in her sixties or seventies with Graves' ophthalmopathy.

This clonotype showed up many times. The gene calls are TRBV6-1 and TRBJ1-1, with D tentatively TRBD1 (6 bases). Trimming cost V 7 bases and J 2 bases, with 14 bases left between them. The CDR3 covers 14 residues. Germline-derived CDR1 and CDR2 are MNHNS and SASEGT. For the CDR3, the DNA is TGTGCCAGCATCATTTGGGGGCGAAACACTGAAGCTTTCTTT. Protein sequence: CASIIWGRNTEAFF.

This clonotype has a count of ten or more. V is TRBV7-2 and J is TRBJ2-5; 9 positions match TRBD2. Germline CDR1 reads SGHTA; CDR2 reads FQGNSA. J lost 6 bases, V lost 1 base, and 9 bases had no gene match. The CDR3 runs 16 residues. CDR3 sequence (DNA): TGTGCCAGCAGCTTAGAATTGCGGGAGGGCCTAAAGACCCAGTACTTC. It codes for CASSLELREGLKTQYF.